These T cell receptor beta chains were read from a single sample in a study of blood T cell repertoires in COVID-19. Profiled with immunoSEQ multiplex PCR; TCRdb holds only in-frame clones, not every one. The repertoire includes some 150,000 clones, around 81% of them detected once, and roughly 6.2% sits in the top ten. Input material: PBMCs or T cells enriched from blood (not recorded which). These receptor sequences come from a woman between 35 and 50 years old who had recovered from COVID-19. CDR3s include the opening cysteine and the closing phenylalanine or tryptophan.

v_gene: TRBV21-1; j_gene: TRBJ2-2; CDR3aa: CAIQGLASGRYTGELFF
v_gene: TRBV12-3/TRBV12-4; j_gene: TRBJ2-2; CDR3aa: CASSHRVGGELFF
v_gene: TRBV7-3; j_gene: TRBJ2-1; CDR3aa: CASSLGLAGDRNEQFF
v_gene: TRBV5-1; j_gene: TRBJ2-1; CDR3aa: CASSRELAGLNNEQFF
v_gene: TRBV12-3/TRBV12-4; j_gene: TRBJ1-2; CDR3aa: CASSPTEGRGYTF
v_gene: TRBV29-1; j_gene: TRBJ1-1; CDR3aa: CSVALNRATEAFF
v_gene: TRBV10-3; j_gene: TRBJ1-5; CDR3aa: CATAGQGYDQPQHF
v_gene: TRBV9; j_gene: TRBJ2-2; CDR3aa: CASSVWREKPTGELFF
v_gene: TRBV2; j_gene: TRBJ2-1; CDR3aa: CASRPGGPGSYNEQFF
v_gene: TRBV5-1; j_gene: TRBJ2-2; CDR3aa: CASSLRVGTTGELFF
v_gene: TRBV7-9; j_gene: TRBJ1-4; CDR3aa: CASSPDREVEKLFF
v_gene: TRBV3-1/TRBV3-2; j_gene: TRBJ1-2; CDR3aa: CASSQGDRGQSYGYTF
v_gene: TRBV5-1; j_gene: TRBJ1-3; CDR3aa: CASSLADRPSGNTIYF
v_gene: TRBV2; j_gene: TRBJ1-1; CDR3aa: CASSYDRVATEAFF
v_gene: TRBV5-1; j_gene: TRBJ1-1; CDR3aa: CASSLFGGTEAFF
v_gene: TRBV5-1; j_gene: TRBJ1-1; CDR3aa: CASSLEPTGSRTEAFF
v_gene: TRBV9; j_gene: TRBJ2-7; CDR3aa: CASSSKREAISYEQYF
v_gene: TRBV28; j_gene: TRBJ1-5; CDR3aa: CASREQWAGNQPQHF
v_gene: TRBV30; j_gene: TRBJ1-1; CDR3aa: CAWTAGTQNTEAFF
v_gene: TRBV3-1/TRBV3-2; j_gene: TRBJ2-5; CDR3aa: CASSQNSGGVQETQYF
v_gene: TRBV7-9; j_gene: TRBJ1-2; CDR3aa: CASTSDDRVVGYTF
v_gene: TRBV12-5; j_gene: TRBJ2-1; CDR3aa: CASGLGTSGGAHAEQFF
v_gene: TRBV21-1; j_gene: TRBJ1-5; CDR3aa: CATSARPQHF
v_gene: TRBV6-5; j_gene: TRBJ1-1; CDR3aa: CASLGQANTEAFF
v_gene: TRBV3-1/TRBV3-2; j_gene: TRBJ1-1; CDR3aa: CASSQDIGGGTEAFF
v_gene: TRBV19; j_gene: TRBJ2-1; CDR3aa: CASSMAGQYNEQFF
v_gene: TRBV6-1; j_gene: TRBJ1-1; CDR3aa: CASSERGVRAGLTEAFF
v_gene: TRBV6-5; j_gene: TRBJ2-3; CDR3aa: CASSLAGGTDTQYF
v_gene: TRBV19; j_gene: TRBJ2-4; CDR3aa: CASSDRAAGNIQYF
v_gene: TRBV4-1; j_gene: TRBJ2-4; CDR3aa: CASSPGLAGGVAKNIQYF
v_gene: TRBV9; j_gene: TRBJ1-3; CDR3aa: CASSAGNSGNTIYF
v_gene: TRBV30; j_gene: TRBJ1-5; CDR3aa: CAWSLQGPPSNQPQHF
v_gene: TRBV2; j_gene: TRBJ1-5; CDR3aa: CASQGGRREGQPQHF
v_gene: TRBV30; j_gene: TRBJ2-3; CDR3aa: CAWTTGGTDTQYF
v_gene: TRBV5-4; j_gene: TRBJ2-7; CDR3aa: CASSLDRLYEQYF
v_gene: TRBV3-1/TRBV3-2; j_gene: TRBJ2-1; CDR3aa: CASSQGMGGPSNEQFF